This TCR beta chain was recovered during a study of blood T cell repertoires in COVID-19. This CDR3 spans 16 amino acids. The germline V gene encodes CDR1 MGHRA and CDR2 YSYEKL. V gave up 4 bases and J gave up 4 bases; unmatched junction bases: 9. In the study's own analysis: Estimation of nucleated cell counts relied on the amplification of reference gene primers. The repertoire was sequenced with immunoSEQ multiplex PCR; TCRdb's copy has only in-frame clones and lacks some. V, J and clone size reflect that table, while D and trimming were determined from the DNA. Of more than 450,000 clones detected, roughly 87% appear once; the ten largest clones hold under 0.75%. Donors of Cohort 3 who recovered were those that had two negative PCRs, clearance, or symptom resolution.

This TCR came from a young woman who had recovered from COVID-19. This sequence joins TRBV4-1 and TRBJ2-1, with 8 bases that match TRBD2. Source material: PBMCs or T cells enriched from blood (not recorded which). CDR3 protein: CASSPRDGGEYNEQFF. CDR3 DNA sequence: TGCGCCAGCAGCCCAAGAGACGGGGGGGAATACAATGAGCAGTTCTTC.